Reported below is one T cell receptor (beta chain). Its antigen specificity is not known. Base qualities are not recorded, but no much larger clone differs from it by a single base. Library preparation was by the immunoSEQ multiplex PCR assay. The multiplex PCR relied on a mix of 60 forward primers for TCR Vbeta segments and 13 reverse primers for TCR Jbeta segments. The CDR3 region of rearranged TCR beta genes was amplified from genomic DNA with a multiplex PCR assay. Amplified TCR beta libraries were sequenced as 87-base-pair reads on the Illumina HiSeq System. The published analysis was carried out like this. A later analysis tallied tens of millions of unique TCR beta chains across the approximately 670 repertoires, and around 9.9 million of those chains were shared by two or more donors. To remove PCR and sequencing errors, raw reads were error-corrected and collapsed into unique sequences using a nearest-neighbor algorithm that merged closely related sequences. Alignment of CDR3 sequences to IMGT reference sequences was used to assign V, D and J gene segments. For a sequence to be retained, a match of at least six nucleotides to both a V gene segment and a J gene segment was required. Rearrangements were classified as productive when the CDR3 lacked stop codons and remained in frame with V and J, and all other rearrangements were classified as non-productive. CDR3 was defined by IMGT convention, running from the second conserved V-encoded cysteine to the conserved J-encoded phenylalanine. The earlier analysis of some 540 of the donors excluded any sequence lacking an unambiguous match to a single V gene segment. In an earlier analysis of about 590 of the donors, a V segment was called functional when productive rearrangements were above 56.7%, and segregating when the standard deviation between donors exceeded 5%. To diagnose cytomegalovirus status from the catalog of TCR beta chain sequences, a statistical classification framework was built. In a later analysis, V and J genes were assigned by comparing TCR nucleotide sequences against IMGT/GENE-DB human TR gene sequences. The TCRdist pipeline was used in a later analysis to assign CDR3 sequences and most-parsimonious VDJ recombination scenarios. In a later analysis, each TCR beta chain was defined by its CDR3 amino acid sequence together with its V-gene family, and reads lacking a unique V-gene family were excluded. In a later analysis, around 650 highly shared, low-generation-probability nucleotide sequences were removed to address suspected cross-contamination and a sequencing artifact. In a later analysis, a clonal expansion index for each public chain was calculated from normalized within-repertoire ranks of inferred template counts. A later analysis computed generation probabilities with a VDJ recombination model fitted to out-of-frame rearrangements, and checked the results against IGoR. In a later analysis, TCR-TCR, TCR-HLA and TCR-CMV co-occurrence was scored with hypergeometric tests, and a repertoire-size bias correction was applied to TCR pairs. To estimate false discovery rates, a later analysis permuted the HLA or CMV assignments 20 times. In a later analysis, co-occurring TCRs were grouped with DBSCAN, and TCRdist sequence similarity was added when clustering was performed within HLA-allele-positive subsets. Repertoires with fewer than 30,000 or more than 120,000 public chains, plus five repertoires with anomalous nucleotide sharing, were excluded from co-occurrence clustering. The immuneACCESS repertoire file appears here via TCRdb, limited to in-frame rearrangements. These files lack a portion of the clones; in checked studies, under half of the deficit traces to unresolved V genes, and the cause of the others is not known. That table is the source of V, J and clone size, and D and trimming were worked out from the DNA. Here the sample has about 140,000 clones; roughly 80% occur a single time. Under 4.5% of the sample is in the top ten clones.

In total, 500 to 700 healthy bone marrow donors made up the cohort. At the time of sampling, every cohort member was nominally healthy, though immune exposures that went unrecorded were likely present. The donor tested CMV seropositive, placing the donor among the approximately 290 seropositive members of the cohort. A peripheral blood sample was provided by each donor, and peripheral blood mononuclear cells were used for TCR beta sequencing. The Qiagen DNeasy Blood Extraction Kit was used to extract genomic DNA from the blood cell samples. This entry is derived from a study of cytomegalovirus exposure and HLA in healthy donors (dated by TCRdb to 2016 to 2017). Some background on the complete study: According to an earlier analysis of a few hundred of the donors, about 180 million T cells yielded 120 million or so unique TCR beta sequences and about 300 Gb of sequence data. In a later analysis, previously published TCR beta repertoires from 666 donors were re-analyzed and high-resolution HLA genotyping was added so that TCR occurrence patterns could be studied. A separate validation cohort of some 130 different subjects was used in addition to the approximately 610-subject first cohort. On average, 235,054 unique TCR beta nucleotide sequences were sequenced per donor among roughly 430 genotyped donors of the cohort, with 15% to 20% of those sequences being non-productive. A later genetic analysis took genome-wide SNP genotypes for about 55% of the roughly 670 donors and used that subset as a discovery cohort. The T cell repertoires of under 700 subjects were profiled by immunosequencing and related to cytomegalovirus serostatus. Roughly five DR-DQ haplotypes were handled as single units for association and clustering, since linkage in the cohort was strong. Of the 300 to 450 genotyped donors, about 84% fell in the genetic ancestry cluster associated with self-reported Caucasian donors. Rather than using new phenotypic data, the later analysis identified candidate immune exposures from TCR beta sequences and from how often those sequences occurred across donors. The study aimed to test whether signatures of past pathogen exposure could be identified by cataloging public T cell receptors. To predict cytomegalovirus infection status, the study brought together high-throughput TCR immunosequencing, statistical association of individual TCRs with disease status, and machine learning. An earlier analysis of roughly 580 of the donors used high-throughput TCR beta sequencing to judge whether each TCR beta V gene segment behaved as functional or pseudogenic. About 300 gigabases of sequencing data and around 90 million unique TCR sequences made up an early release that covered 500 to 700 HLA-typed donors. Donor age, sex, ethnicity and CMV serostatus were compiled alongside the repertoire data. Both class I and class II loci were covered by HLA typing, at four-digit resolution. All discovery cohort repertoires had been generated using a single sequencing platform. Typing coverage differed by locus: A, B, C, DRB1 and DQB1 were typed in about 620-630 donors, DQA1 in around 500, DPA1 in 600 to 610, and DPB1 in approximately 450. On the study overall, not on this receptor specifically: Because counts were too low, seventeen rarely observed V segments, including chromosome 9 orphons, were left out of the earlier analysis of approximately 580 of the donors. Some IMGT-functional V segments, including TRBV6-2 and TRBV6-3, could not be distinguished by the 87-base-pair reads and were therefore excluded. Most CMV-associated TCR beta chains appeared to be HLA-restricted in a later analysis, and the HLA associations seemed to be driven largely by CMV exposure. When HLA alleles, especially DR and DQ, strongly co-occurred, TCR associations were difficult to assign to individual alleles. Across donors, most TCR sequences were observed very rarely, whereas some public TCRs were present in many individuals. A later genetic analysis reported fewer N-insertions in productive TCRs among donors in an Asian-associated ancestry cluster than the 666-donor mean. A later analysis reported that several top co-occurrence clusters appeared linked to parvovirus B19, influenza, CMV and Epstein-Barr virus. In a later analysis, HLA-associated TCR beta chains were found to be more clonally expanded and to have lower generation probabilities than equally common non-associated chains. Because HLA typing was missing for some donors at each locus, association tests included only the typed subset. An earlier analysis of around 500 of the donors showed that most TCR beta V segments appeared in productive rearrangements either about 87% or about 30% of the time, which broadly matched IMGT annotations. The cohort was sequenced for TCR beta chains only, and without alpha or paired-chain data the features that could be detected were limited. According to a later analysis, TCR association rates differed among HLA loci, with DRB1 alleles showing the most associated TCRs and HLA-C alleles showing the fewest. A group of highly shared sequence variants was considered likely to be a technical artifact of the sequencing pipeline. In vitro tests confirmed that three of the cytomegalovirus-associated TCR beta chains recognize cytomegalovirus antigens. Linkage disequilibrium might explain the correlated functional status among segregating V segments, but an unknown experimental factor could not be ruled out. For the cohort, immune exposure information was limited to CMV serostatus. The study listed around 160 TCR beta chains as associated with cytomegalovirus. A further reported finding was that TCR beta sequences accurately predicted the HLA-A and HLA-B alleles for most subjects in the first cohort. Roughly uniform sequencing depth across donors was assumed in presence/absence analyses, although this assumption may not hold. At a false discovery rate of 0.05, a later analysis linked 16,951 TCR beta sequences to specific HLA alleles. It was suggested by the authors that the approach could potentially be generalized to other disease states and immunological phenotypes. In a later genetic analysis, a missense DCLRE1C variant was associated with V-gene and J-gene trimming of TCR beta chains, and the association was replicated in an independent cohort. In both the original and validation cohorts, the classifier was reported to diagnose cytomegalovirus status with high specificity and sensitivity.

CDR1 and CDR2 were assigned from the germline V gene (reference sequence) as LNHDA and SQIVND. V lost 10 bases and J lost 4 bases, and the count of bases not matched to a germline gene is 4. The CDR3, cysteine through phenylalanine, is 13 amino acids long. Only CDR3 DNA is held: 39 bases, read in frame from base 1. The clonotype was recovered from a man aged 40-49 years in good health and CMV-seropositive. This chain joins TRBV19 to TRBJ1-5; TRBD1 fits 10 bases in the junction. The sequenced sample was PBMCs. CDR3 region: CATWDRGNQPQHF. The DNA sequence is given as TGTGCCACCTGGGACAGGGGTAATCAGCCCCAGCATTTT.